These T cell receptor beta chains were read from a single sample in a study of early T cells in non-severe SARS-CoV-2 infection. In TCRdb, the 5' RACE reads were re-called with MiXCR into one record per CDR3 protein. The data contain around 50,000 distinct CDR3 sequences, about 7.8% of them seen just once; the ten biggest clones take up around 6.1%. Specimen: whole blood. These receptors all stem from an adult who was a healthcare worker with PCR-confirmed SARS-CoV-2 infection or an uninfected control (not recorded which). Both conserved end residues are part of each CDR3. A D gene is named only where the DNA matches it firmly. Clone sizes are given selectively: once, few, many, or a class where the clone is expanded.

clone_size	v_call	j_call	d_call	cdr3_aa	cdr3_nt
NA	TRBV7-6	TRBJ2-3	TRBD1	CASSNQPGTVSTDTQYF	TGTGCCAGCAGCAATCAACCCGGGACAGTGAGCACAGATACGCAGTATTTT
NA	TRBV27	TRBJ1-2	NA	CASSRQAKTNRNYGYTF	TGTGCCAGCAGTCGACAGGCAAAAACAAACCGTAACTATGGCTACACCTTC
NA	TRBV2	TRBJ1-5	NA	CASRPNGASNQPQHF	TGTGCCAGCAGACCTAACGGGGCTAGCAATCAGCCCCAGCATTTT
few	TRBV11-2	TRBJ2-7	NA	CASSFGFRTYEQYF	TGTGCCAGCAGCTTTGGATTCCGAACCTACGAGCAGTACTTC
few	TRBV5-4	TRBJ2-3	TRBD1	CASSPGQGTDTQYF	TGTGCCAGCAGCCCCGGACAGGGCACAGATACGCAGTATTTT
many	TRBV11-3	TRBJ1-6	NA	CASSLVTPLLNSPLHF	TGTGCCAGCAGCTTAGTTACCCCACTTCTTAATTCACCCCTCCACTTT
many	TRBV12-3/TRBV12-4	TRBJ1-1	NA	CASRLNTEAFF	TGTGCCAGCAGGTTGAACACTGAAGCTTTCTTT
NA	TRBV11-2	TRBJ2-2	TRBD1	CASSFPGQGSTNTGELFF	TGTGCCAGCAGCTTCCCGGGACAGGGTTCCACCAACACCGGGGAGCTGTTTTTT
few	TRBV7-9	TRBJ2-1	TRBD1	CASSRDRGNNEQFF	TGTGCCAGCAGCCGGGACAGGGGGAACAATGAGCAGTTCTTC
few	TRBV28	TRBJ2-5	NA	CASTGGKETQYF	TGTGCCAGCACCGGTGGGAAAGAGACCCAGTACTTC
NA	TRBV20-1	TRBJ1-3	TRBD1	CSASPFQGAGNTIYF	TGCAGTGCTAGTCCCTTTCAGGGGGCTGGAAACACCATATATTTT
many	TRBV6-2/TRBV6-3	TRBJ2-2	TRBD2	CASSPRTSVDTGELFF	TGTGCCAGCAGTCCTAGGACTAGCGTCGACACCGGGGAGCTGTTTTTT
many	TRBV29-1	TRBJ2-5	TRBD2	CSVGLAWETQYF	TGCAGCGTTGGACTAGCGTGGGAGACCCAGTACTTC
NA	TRBV19	TRBJ1-5	TRBD1	CASSPRTGSDQPQHF	TGTGCCAGTAGTCCCCGGACAGGGAGCGACCAGCCCCAGCATTTT
few	TRBV24-1	TRBJ2-6	NA	CATSDSSRGSGANVLTF	TGTGCCACCAGTGATTCCTCTAGGGGCTCTGGGGCCAACGTCCTGACTTTC
NA	TRBV6-6	TRBJ1-5	NA	CASSQKGIKPQHF	TGTGCCAGCAGCCAGAAGGGGATCAAGCCCCAGCATTTT
many	TRBV9	TRBJ2-2	NA	CASSVVSGELFF	TGTGCCAGCAGCGTAGTCTCCGGGGAGCTGTTTTTT
few	TRBV18	TRBJ2-1	NA	CASSPGGTGQFF	TGTGCCAGCTCACCAGGGGGCACCGGGCAGTTCTTC
many	TRBV9	TRBJ2-5	NA	CASSTGYSRETQYF	TGTGCCAGCAGCACAGGGTACAGTCGGGAGACCCAGTACTTC
few	TRBV5-1	TRBJ2-3	TRBD2	CASSSTSGITDTQYF	TGCGCCAGCTCCTCGACTAGCGGGATAACAGATACGCAGTATTTT
few	TRBV6-5	TRBJ2-1	TRBD2	CASSLRPIKLAGGYEQFF	TGTGCCAGCAGTTTACGGCCTATTAAACTAGCGGGGGGGTACGAGCAGTTCTTC
many	TRBV5-5	TRBJ2-3	TRBD2	CASSLVLAGSTDTQYF	TGTGCCAGCAGCTTGGTCCTAGCGGGATCCACAGATACGCAGTATTTT
many	TRBV18	TRBJ1-2	TRBD1	CASSARQGMNGYTF	TGTGCCAGCTCAGCAAGACAGGGGATGAATGGCTACACCTTC
few	TRBV7-2	TRBJ2-2	NA	CASSLIVPGELFF	TGTGCCAGCAGCTTAATCGTCCCTGGGGAGCTGTTTTTT
many	TRBV6-1	TRBJ1-1	NA	CASSVDPSGTEAFF	TGTGCCAGCAGTGTTGACCCCTCGGGCACTGAAGCTTTCTTT
many	TRBV21-1	TRBJ2-1	NA	CASSNRDRCPSADEQFF	TGTGCCAGCAGTAACCGGGACAGGTGCCCAAGTGCAGATGAGCAGTTCTTC
NA	TRBV6-2/TRBV6-3	TRBJ1-6	TRBD1	CASRCGQGFGSPLHF	TGTGCCAGCAGATGCGGACAGGGCTTTGGTTCACCCCTCCACTTT
many	TRBV28	TRBJ2-4	NA	CASSFKGLLAKNIQYF	TGTGCCAGCAGTTTCAAGGGGCTTCTAGCCAAAAACATTCAGTACTTC
many	TRBV27	TRBJ2-1	TRBD1	CASSARTGQYNEQFF	TGTGCCAGCAGTGCCCGGACAGGGCAATACAATGAGCAGTTCTTC
many	TRBV4-2	TRBJ2-1	NA	CASSQVSDLNNEQFF	TGTGCCAGCAGCCAAGTTTCCGACTTGAACAATGAGCAGTTCTTC
many	TRBV4-1	TRBJ2-2	NA	CASSRGTRNTGELFF	TGCGCCAGCAGCCGCGGGACTCGCAACACCGGGGAGCTGTTTTTT
few	TRBV4-2	TRBJ2-2	NA	CASSQDRLTGELFF	TGTGCCAGCAGCCAAGATCGGCTGACCGGGGAGCTGTTTTTT
NA	TRBV12-3/TRBV12-4	TRBJ2-3	TRBD2	CASSSQPGLAGARTDTQYF	TGTGCCAGCAGTTCCCAACCGGGACTAGCGGGGGCCCGCACAGATACGCAGTATTTT
many	TRBV20-1	TRBJ2-7	NA	CSVRTATRLEQYF	TGCAGTGTCCGGACAGCAACTCGACTCGAGCAGTACTTC
few	TRBV28	TRBJ2-4	NA	CASSPPGRSGKAKNIQYF	TGTGCCAGCAGCCCCCCGGGGAGGTCGGGCAAAGCCAAAAACATTCAGTACTTC
NA	TRBV5-4	TRBJ2-1	TRBD2	CASSFGTSDYNEQFF	TGTGCCAGCAGCTTCGGGACTAGCGATTACAATGAGCAGTTCTTC
NA	TRBV28	TRBJ1-5	NA	CASGPIQPQHF	TGTGCCAGCGGTCCCATTCAGCCCCAGCATTTT
NA	TRBV29-1	TRBJ1-1	NA	CSARIEMNTEAFF	TGCAGCGCTAGGATCGAAATGAACACTGAAGCTTTCTTT
many	TRBV30	TRBJ1-4	TRBD1	CAWSSRTGGLEKLFF	TGTGCCTGGAGTTCCCGGACAGGGGGCCTTGAAAAACTGTTTTTT
many	TRBV3-1	TRBJ2-1	NA	CASSQAGINEQFF	TGTGCCAGCAGCCAAGCAGGGATCAATGAGCAGTTCTTC
NA	TRBV7-6	TRBJ2-2	TRBD1	CASSSAGTENTGELFF	TGTGCCAGCAGCTCTGCCGGGACAGAGAACACCGGGGAGCTGTTTTTT
many	TRBV28	TRBJ2-7	NA	CASSPPSTSYEQYF	TGTGCCAGCAGCCCCCCCAGCACTTCCTACGAGCAGTACTTC
many	TRBV7-8	TRBJ1-2	NA	CASSLVVRETNYGYTF	TGTGCCAGCAGCTTAGTGGTGAGGGAAACTAACTATGGCTACACCTTC